This T cell receptor beta chain emerged from a study of T-cell memory formation after mild COVID-19. Regarding the study as a whole: Pre-infection memory harbored some responding clones, suggesting cross-reactive memory joined. Later expanders leaned toward CD4+, whereas clones contracting from day 15 to 85 were balanced CD4/CD8. Contracting clones localized mainly to CM and EM when CD4+ and mainly to EMRA when CD8+.

As concerns this clonotype: Its target is not known.

Constant-segment primers and 5'RACE yielded cDNA libraries for TCR alpha and TCR beta, each carrying sample barcodes and UMIs. TCRdb analysed the 5' RACE reads with MiXCR anew, one entry per CDR3 protein. The table includes some 120,000 distinct CDR3 sequences, around 6.3% detected once. Trimming left V 6 bases short and J 4 bases short, with 13 bases between. CDR1 and CDR2 (germline): SEHNR, FQNEAQ (reference sequence). The CDR3 covers 13 residues. The clonotype originates from an adult woman who had mild COVID-19 (a few samples of this study predate the infection). Cell type and time point are not known. The rearrangement joins TRBV7-9 to TRBJ2-7; perhaps TRBD1 as D (5 bases). Sequenced input: PBMCs or a T cell subset sorted from them (not recorded which). The CDR3 DNA sequence: TGTGCCAGCAGACACAGCGCAGGGTACGAGCAGTACTTC. Its translation: CASRHSAGYEQYF.